The 18 T cell receptor beta chains given below trace back to one sample, sequenced in a study of blood T cell repertoires in COVID-19. Generated by immunoSEQ multiplex PCR, the TCRdb table keeps only in-frame clones and is missing some. There are roughly 48,000 clones in the sample; about 92% occur only once, and 0.9% to 1.1% lies in the top ten. Sequences were obtained from peripheral blood. The receptor source for this set is a man in his fifties or sixties with COVID-19, enrolled during active disease.

The rearrangement uses TRBV6-2 or TRBV6-3 and TRBJ2-7; D perhaps matches TRBD1 (6 bases). The CDR3 totals 15 residues. V was shortened by 5 bases and J by 5 bases, with 19 bases between the two germline ends. Germline assignment: CDR1 MNHEY and CDR2 SVGEGT. The CDR3 DNA sequence: TGTGCCAGCAGTCTAATGATGGGGACAACCCACGAGCAGTACTTC. It encodes CASSLMMGTTHEQYF.

This clone occurred a few times. The V gene is TRBV5-1, the J gene TRBJ2-3; TRBD2 matches at 9 bases. The ends lost 4 bases at V and 6 bases at J; junction bases unmatched: 6. Germline V gene sequence: CDR1 SGHRS, CDR2 YFSETQ. The CDR3 has 14 residues. The CDR3 reads CASSVSSGTDTQYF. The CDR3 DNA reads as TGCGCCAGCAGCGTGTCTAGCGGGACCGATACGCAGTATTTT.

The chain links TRBV23-1 to TRBJ2-7, with TRBD1 as a possible D gene (6 bases). TRBV23-1 is reported as an ORF; its role is uncertain. CDR3 length equals 16 residues. Trimming removed 8 bases from V and 4 bases from J, with 24 bases in between. CDR3 DNA: TGCGCCAGCGGAACTCCAGGGGCCTGCGGCCGTTACGAGCAGTACTTC. Translating gives CASGTPGACGRYEQYF.

The V gene is TRBV6-6, the J gene TRBJ1-4; D remains unclear. Germline CDR1 and CDR2: MNHNY and SVGAGI (reference sequence). The CDR3 contains 11 residues. With 3 bases removed from V and 11 bases from J, the gap between germline ends came to 7 bases. The CDR3 here is CASSYDTKLFF. Written as DNA, the CDR3 is TGTGCCAGCAGTTATGACACTAAACTGTTTTTT.

This clone was detected only once. V and J are TRBV2 and TRBJ2-7, with 8 bases identical to TRBD1. Germline assignment: CDR1 SNHLY and CDR2 FYNNEI. CDR3 size: 14 residues. The trim removed 10 bases at V and 1 base at J, leaving 9 bases unmatched. CDR3 DNA sequence: TGTGCCACATCACCCACAGGGGGATCCTACGAGCAGTACTTC. This translates into CATSPTGGSYEQYF.

For the CDR3, the DNA is TGTGCCAGCAGTTACTCGATCAGTGGAGCGGGAGGAGCCGGGGAGCTGTTTTTT. This gives the protein CASSYSISGAGGAGELFF. The chain combines TRBV6-2 or TRBV6-3 with TRBJ2-2; TRBD2 matches 9 bases. Germline CDR1 is MNHEY and CDR2 is SVGEGT. CDR3 length: 18 residues. Germline trimming cut 0 bases from V and 6 bases from J; bases unmatched to any gene: 11.

The chain recombines TRBV5-4 with TRBJ2-1; TRBD2 matches at 10 bases. The J segment lost 7 bases and the V segment lost 3 bases, leaving 4 bases of the junction unmatched. CDR3 size: 14 residues. CDR1 is SGHNT, CDR2 YYREEE, per germline (reference sequence). CDR3 region: CASSSTSGVNEQFF. CDR3 sequence (DNA): TGTGCCAGCAGCTCTACTAGCGGGGTAAATGAGCAGTTCTTC. Full variable domain (remainder filled in from reference TRBV5-4 and TRBJ2-1): ETGVTQSPTHLIKTRGQQVTLRCSSQSGHNTVSWYQQALGQGPQFIFQYYREEENGRGNFPPRFSGLQFPNYSSELNVNALELDDSALYLCASSSTSGVNEQFFGPGTRLTVL.

This clone occurred once. DNA of the CDR3: TGTGCCAGCGCAACGGGTAGGGAGCAGTACTTC. Residues: CASATGREQYF. This chain connects TRBV12-3 or TRBV12-4 to TRBJ2-7; D not certain. The CDR3 length is 11 residues. V was shortened by 8 bases and J by 7 bases, with 12 bases between the two germline ends.

The chain links TRBV10-3 to TRBJ2-1, with D unclear. Germline V lookup: CDR1 ENHRY, CDR2 SYGVKD. The V end was cut by 7 bases, the J end by 0 bases, with 13 bases between. CDR3 length: 15 residues. CDR3 residues: CAITDTASSYNEQFF. CDR3 coding DNA: TGTGCCATCACCGATACCGCGTCCTCCTACAATGAGCAGTTCTTC.

This chain links TRBV5-1 with TRBJ1-6; D may be TRBD1 (5 bases). V dropped 0 bases and J dropped 8 bases, with 9 bases sitting between them. This CDR3 has 14 amino acids. Germline V gene sequence: CDR1 SGHRS, CDR2 YFSETQ. CDR3 amino acids: CASSLVGGDSPLHF. The CDR3 DNA reads as TGCGCCAGCAGCTTGGTGGGGGGTGATTCACCCCTCCACTTT.

The rearrangement joins TRBV2 to TRBJ1-5, with 7 positions matching TRBD1. Germline values: CDR1 SNHLY, CDR2 FYNNEI. CDR3 length: 15 residues. Trimming took 6 bases from V and 0 from J; bases not matched to a gene: 5. For the CDR3, the DNA is TGTGCCAGCAGCAGGGGGGCCGATAGCAATCAGCCCCAGCATTTT. Translated: CASSRGADSNQPQHF.

V gene TRBV5-4 combines with J gene TRBJ1-2; D is undetermined. Germline CDR1 is SGHNT and CDR2 is YYREEE (reference sequence). Trimming removed 1 base at V and 0 bases at J, with 10 bases between. The CDR3 length is 15 residues. CDR3 sequence: CASSLSSLTNYGYTF. CDR3 sequence (DNA): TGTGCCAGCAGCTTGTCATCACTTACTAACTATGGCTACACCTTC.

The chain couples TRBV18 to TRBJ1-5, with 11 bases aligning to TRBD1. Germline CDR1 and CDR2: KGHSH and LQKENI. This CDR3 region has 16 residues. V shed 3 bases and J 6 bases; nucleotides not matched to a gene: 7. This chain's CDR3 is CASSPSDRGLSQPQHF. The CDR3 nucleotides are TGTGCCAGCTCACCTTCGGACAGGGGGCTAAGTCAGCCCCAGCATTTT.

The chain has TRBV5-4 and TRBJ2-3, with TRBD2 matching 10 bases. The J segment lost 3 bases and the V segment lost 3 bases, leaving 7 bases of the junction unmatched. CDR3 size: 16 residues. CDR1 is SGHNT and CDR2 is YYREEE in the germline V gene (reference sequence). DNA for the CDR3: TGTGCCAGCAGCTCCGGACTAGCGGAGGGTACAGATACGCAGTATTTT. Its protein is CASSSGLAEGTDTQYF.

The chain uses TRBV5-1 and TRBJ2-1; possible D gene TRBD1, 5 bases. The V gene's germline CDR1 is SGHRS and CDR2 YFSETQ. The CDR3 is made up of 14 amino acids. The V end was cut by 5 bases, the J end by 0 bases, with 9 bases between. CDR3 amino acids: CASSPQGSYNEQFF. The CDR3 bases are TGCGCCAGCAGTCCCCAGGGCTCCTACAATGAGCAGTTCTTC. The full variable domain, its missing parts supplied by reference TRBV5-1 and TRBJ2-1, is KAGVTQTPRYLIKTRGQQVTLSCSPISGHRSVSWYQQTPGQGLQFLFEYFSETQRNKGNFPGRFSGRQFSNSRSEMNVSTLELGDSALYLCASSPQGSYNEQFFGPGTRLTVL.

The J gene is TRBJ1-1, the V gene TRBV29-1; D is uncertain. The germline V and J ends were trimmed by 4 bases and 8 bases, with 11 bases remaining between them. The CDR3 extends over 11 amino acids. Per the germline V gene, CDR1 is SQVTM and CDR2 is ANQGSEA. CDR3 nucleotide sequence: TGCAGCGTTGGATTAGGAGAAGAAGCTTTCTTT. It encodes CSVGLGEEAFF.

The chain links TRBV18 to TRBJ1-6; D gene uncertain. Trimming took off 3 bases at V and 10 bases at J, with 13 bases between the two ends. The CDR3 extends over 14 amino acids. The V gene's germline CDR1 is KGHSH and CDR2 LQKENI. CDR3 amino acids: CASSPKATDSPLHF. As DNA, the CDR3 is TGTGCCAGCTCACCGAAGGCCACAGACTCACCCCTCCACTTT.

This clone was counted a few times. The rearrangement uses TRBV7-8 and TRBJ2-7; a weak D match, TRBD1 (7 bases). The CDR3 has 15 residues. Trimming removed 2 bases at V and 5 bases at J, with 16 bases between. In germline, CDR1 is SGHVS, CDR2 FQNEAQ. In DNA form, the CDR3 reads TGTGCCAGCAGCTTATGGAGGGGGCAACAGGACGAGCAGTACTTC. Translating gives CASSLWRGQQDEQYF.